This T cell receptor beta chain is drawn from a study of cytomegalovirus exposure and HLA in healthy donors. Study context: Sequencing of about 179 million T cells in an earlier analysis found 100 million to 140 million unique TCR beta sequences. Drawn from HLA-typed donors, 80 million to 100 million unique TCRs were held in an early data release.

Study-level points and caveats: A later analysis associated 15,000 to 20,000 TCR beta sequences with HLA alleles at a 0.05 false discovery rate. Fewer N-insertions than the roughly 670-donor mean were reportedly shown by an Asian-associated ancestry cluster in a later analysis.

The PCR ran on 60 Vbeta and 13 Jbeta primers. Profiled with immunoSEQ multiplex PCR; TCRdb holds only in-frame clones, not every one. Of more than 150,000 clones in the sample, 80% were seen once. On this clone: Its cognate antigen is unknown.

This CDR3 is 13 amino acids long. Sequencing used PBMCs. The sequence was obtained from a woman aged 25-40 years in good health and CMV-seronegative. V and J are TRBV21-1 and TRBJ2-7; the table gives TRBD1 as D, unverified against the DNA. TRBV21-1 has pseudogene status. In DNA form, the CDR3 reads TGTGCCAGCGGAGGACAGGGAGGAGGAGAGCAGTACTTC. The encoded protein is CASGGQGGGEQYF.